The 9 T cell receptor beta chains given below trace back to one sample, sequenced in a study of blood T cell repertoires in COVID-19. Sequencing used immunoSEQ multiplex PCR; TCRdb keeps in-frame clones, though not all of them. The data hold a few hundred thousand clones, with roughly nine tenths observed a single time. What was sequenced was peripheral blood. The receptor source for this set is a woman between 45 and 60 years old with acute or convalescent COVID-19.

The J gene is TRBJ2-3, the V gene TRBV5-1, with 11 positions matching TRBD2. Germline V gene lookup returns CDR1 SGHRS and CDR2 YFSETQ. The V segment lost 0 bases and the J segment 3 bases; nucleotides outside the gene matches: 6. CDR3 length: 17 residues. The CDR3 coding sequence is TGCGCCAGCAGCTTGGCCTTAGCGGGGGGGCCGACAGATACGCAGTATTTT. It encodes CASSLALAGGPTDTQYF.

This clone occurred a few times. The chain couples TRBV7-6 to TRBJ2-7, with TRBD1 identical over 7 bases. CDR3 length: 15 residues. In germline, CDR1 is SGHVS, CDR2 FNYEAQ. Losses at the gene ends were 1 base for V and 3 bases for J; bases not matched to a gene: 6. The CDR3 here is CASSLESGQRYEQYF. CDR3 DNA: TGTGCCAGCAGCTTAGAATCGGGACAGCGCTACGAGCAGTACTTC.

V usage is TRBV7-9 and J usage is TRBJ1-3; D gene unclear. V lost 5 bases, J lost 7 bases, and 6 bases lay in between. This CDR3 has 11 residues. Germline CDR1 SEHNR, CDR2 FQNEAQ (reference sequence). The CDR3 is CASSPVNTIYF. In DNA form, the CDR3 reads TGTGCCAGCAGCCCCGTCAACACCATATATTTT.

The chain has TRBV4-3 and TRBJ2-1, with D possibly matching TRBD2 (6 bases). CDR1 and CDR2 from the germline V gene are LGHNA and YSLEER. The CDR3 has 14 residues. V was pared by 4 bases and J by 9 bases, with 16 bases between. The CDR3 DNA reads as TGCGCCAGCAGCCCGACTAGGAGCAGGGTTGAGCAGTTCTTC. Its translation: CASSPTRSRVEQFF.

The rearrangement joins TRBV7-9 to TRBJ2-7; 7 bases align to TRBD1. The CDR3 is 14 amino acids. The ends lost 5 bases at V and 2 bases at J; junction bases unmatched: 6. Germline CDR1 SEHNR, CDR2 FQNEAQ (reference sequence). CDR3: CASSGDSRPYEQYF. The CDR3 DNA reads TGTGCCAGCAGCGGGGACAGCCGTCCCTACGAGCAGTACTTC.

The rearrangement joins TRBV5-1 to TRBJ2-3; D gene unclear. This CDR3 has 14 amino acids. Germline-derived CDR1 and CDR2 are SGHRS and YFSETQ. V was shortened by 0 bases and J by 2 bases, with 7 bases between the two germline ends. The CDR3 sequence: CASSLVGPTDTQYF. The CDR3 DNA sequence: TGCGCCAGCAGCTTGGTTGGGCCCACAGATACGCAGTATTTT.

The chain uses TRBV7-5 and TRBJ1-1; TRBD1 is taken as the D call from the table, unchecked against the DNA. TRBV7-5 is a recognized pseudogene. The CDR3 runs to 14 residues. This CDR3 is CVRSSDWPYTEAFF. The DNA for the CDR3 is TGTGTCAGAAGCTCCGATTGGCCATACACTGAAGCTTTCTTT.

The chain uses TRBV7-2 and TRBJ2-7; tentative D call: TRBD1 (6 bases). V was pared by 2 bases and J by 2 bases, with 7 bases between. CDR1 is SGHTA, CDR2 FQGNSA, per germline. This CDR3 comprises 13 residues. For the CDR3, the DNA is TGTGCCAGCAGCTTACGGACAGCCTACGAGCAGTACTTC. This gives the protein CASSLRTAYEQYF. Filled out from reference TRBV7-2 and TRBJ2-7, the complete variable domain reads GAGVSQSPSNKVTEKGKDVELRCDPISGHTALYWYRQSLGQGLEFLIYFQGNSAPDKSGLPSDRFSAERTGGSVSTLTIQRTQQEDSAVYLCASSLRTAYEQYFGPGTRLTVT.

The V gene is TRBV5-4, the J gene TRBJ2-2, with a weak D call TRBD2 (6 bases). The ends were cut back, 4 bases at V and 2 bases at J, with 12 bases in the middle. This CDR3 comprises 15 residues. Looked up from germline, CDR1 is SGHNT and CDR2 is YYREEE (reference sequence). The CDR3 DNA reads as TGTGCCAGCAGCCCGGACTACCTAAACACCGGGGAGCTGTTTTTT. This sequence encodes CASSPDYLNTGELFF.